This TCR beta chain was sequenced in a study of T-cell reconstitution after alpha-beta-depleted transplantation in children. V lost 3 bases, J lost 1 base, and 10 bases lay in between. Germline V gene lookup returns CDR1 SGHDT and CDR2 YYEEEE. The CDR3 has 14 amino acids. Regarding this clonotype: This may be a read error: a much more frequent sequence differs by one nucleotide.

Library preparation (for TCRbeta) was performed with unique molecular identifiers. TCRdb processed the PCR reads anew with MiXCR; each CDR3 protein has one entry. In the table there are 70,000 to 95,000 distinct CDR3 sequences, roughly 16% of which are singletons. The V and J genes are TRBV5-6 and TRBJ1-2; D call uncertain. The sample consisted of PBMCs, mostly from graft donor cells, taken 180 days after TCRalphabeta/CD19-depleted stem cell transplant. The receptor's source is a male patient between 2 and 15 years old who had a stem cell transplant for acute lymphoblastic leukemia, so the T cells may come from the graft donor. The CDR3 region is CASSSGRNNYGYTF. The CDR3 DNA is TGTGCCAGCAGCTCAGGCAGGAATAACTATGGCTACACCTTC.